This T cell receptor beta chain emerged from a study of T-cell reconstitution after alpha-beta-depleted transplantation in children. Unique molecular identifiers were used in preparing the TCRbeta library. MiXCR, applied by TCRdb to the PCR reads, yields one record per CDR3 protein. The sample carries about 16,000 distinct CDR3 sequences, around 8% recorded once. Study results and caveats: Recipient T cells and thymic progenitors that survived gave rise to the high TCRbeta diversity observed at day 60 in some patients. At the one-year point after transplant, T-cell counts and TCRbeta diversity were found to come mostly from T cells that had been newly produced. Reports say that about two months after transplant, the alpha-beta T cells came out of several hundred graft clones that had expanded.

This clonotype was counted ten times or more. What it binds is unknown. Trimming removed 6 bases from V and 6 bases from J; junction bases left unmatched: 6. This CDR3 spans 14 amino acids. CDR1 and CDR2 (germline): DFQATT, SNEGSKA (reference sequence). The TCR originated in a boy younger than two who had a stem cell transplant for Wiskott-Aldrich syndrome, so the T cells may come from the graft donor. Sample: PBMCs, mostly from graft donor cells, taken 60 days after TCRalphabeta/CD19-depleted stem cell transplant. The V call is TRBV20-1, the J call TRBJ1-4; 11 nucleotides agree with TRBD1. The CDR3 loop is CSALWDRGYEKLFF. CDR3 bases: TGCAGTGCGTTATGGGACAGGGGGTATGAAAAACTGTTTTTT.